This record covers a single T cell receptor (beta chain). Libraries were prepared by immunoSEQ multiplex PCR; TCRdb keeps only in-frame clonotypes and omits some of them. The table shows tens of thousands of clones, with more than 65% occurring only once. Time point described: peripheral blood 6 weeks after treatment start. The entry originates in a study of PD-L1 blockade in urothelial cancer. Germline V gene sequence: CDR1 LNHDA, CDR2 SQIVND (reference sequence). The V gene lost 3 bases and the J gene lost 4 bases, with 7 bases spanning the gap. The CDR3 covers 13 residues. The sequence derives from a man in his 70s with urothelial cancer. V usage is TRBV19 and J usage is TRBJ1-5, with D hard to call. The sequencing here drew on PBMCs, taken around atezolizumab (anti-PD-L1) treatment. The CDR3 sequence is CASSIQVNQPQHF. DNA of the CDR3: TGTGCCAGTAGTATTCAGGTAAATCAGCCCCAGCATTTT.